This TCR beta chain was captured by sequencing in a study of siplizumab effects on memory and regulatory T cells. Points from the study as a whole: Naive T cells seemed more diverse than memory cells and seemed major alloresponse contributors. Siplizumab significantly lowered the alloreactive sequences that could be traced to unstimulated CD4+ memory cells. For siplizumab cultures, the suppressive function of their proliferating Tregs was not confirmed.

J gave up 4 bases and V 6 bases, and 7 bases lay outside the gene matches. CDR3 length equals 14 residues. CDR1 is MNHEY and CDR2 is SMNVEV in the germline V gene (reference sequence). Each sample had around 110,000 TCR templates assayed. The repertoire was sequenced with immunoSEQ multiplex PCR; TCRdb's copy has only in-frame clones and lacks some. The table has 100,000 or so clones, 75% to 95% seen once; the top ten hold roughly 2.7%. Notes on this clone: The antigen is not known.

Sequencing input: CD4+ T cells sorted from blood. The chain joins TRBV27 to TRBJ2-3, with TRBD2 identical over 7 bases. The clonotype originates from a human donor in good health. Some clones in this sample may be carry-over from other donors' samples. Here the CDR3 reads CASRYLAAADTQYF. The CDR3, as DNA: TGTGCCAGCAGATATCTAGCGGCAGCAGATACGCAGTATTTT.